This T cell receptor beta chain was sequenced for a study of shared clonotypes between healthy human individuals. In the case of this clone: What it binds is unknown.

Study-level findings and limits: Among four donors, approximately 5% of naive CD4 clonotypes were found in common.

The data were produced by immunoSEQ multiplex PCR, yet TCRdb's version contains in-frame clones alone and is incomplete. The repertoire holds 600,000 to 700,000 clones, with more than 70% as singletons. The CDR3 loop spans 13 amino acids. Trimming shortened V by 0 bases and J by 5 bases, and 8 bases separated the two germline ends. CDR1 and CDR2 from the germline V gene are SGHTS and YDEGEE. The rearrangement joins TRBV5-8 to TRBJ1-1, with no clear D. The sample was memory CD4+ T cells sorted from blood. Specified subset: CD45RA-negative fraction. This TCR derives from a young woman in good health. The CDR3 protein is CASSLESETEAFF. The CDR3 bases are TGTGCCAGCAGCTTGGAGTCCGAGACTGAAGCTTTCTTT.